A single sample gave rise to the 18 T cell receptor beta chains below, sequenced in a study of T cell changes during pregnancy in multiple sclerosis. The table came from immunoSEQ multiplex PCR; TCRdb's copy has only in-frame clones and leaves some out. The sample holds about 80,000 clones; roughly 91% are singletons and the top ten take about 2.5%. The sample here was peripheral blood, taken after pregnancy. Receptors were obtained from a female donor in good health, enrolled as a control in a pregnancy study.

The V and J genes are TRBV28 and TRBJ1-2, with D possibly TRBD1 on 6 matching bases. The CDR3 is made up of 14 amino acids. CDR1 is MDHEN, CDR2 SYDVKM, per germline. V was clipped by 6 bases and J by 4 bases, with 15 bases between them. The CDR3: CASRQGGDGYGYTF. In DNA form, the CDR3 reads TGTGCCAGCAGACAGGGAGGGGATGGCTATGGCTACACCTTC.

This rearrangement joins TRBV30 to TRBJ2-7; weak D call: TRBD2 (5 bases). Germline loops: CDR1 GTSNPN, CDR2 SVGIG (reference sequence). The germline V and J ends were trimmed by 1 base and 6 bases, with 7 bases remaining between them. This CDR3 contains 11 residues. The DNA of the CDR3 is TGTGCCTGGAGTGCCAGCGGCGAGCAGTACTTC. It yields the protein CAWSASGEQYF.

The chain uses TRBV7-9 and TRBJ1-1, with D perhaps matching TRBD1 (5 bases). This CDR3 is 14 amino acids long. V gave up 6 bases and J gave up 6 bases, with 17 bases separating them. Germline V CDR1 and CDR2: SEHNR, FQNEAQ (reference sequence). The CDR3 loop reads CASSRGAVVAEAFF. The DNA of the CDR3 is TGTGCCAGCAGTAGGGGCGCAGTGGTGGCTGAAGCTTTCTTT.

J is TRBJ1-2 and V is TRBV9, with 9 bases lining up with TRBD1. The CDR3 loop spans 16 amino acids. Germline V CDR1 and CDR2: SGDLS, YYNGEE. The junction had 14 bases not matched to a gene; V was cut back by 4 bases and J by 7 bases. Written as DNA, the CDR3 is TGTGCCAGCAGCCCCCGGTCCTCACAGGGGGCTGGTGGCTACACCTTC. It translates to CASSPRSSQGAGGYTF.

This clone was seen a few times. V is TRBV25-1 and J is TRBJ2-3; D might be TRBD2 (6 bases). The CDR3 is 13 residues long. Germline V lookup: CDR1 MGHDK, CDR2 SYGVNS. Trimming shortened V by 7 bases and J by 6 bases, and 14 bases separated the two germline ends. The CDR3 protein is CASTLGGADTQYF. The CDR3 bases are TGTGCCAGCACCCTGGGAGGAGCGGATACGCAGTATTTT. Supplemented by reference TRBV25-1 and TRBJ2-3, the full variable domain reads EADIYQTPRYLVIGTGKKITLECSQTMGHDKMYWYQQDPGMELHLIHYSYGVNSTEKGDLSSESTVSRIRTEHFPLTLESARPSHTSQYLCASTLGGADTQYFGPGTRLTVL.

The chain employs TRBV6-6 and TRBJ1-5; 10 bases line up with TRBD1. Losses at the gene ends were 5 bases for V and 2 bases for J; bases not matched to a gene: 6. Germline CDR1 is MNHNY and CDR2 is SVGAGI (reference sequence). This CDR3 comprises 16 residues. Here the CDR3 reads CASSLPGQGRNQPQHF. The CDR3 region has the DNA TGTGCCAGCAGTCTTCCGGGACAGGGGCGCAATCAGCCCCAGCATTTT.

V and J are TRBV5-6 and TRBJ2-2; TRBD2 might be the D (5 bases). The germline CDR1 and CDR2 sequences are SGHDT and YYEEEE. The CDR3 has 13 residues. Between the trimmed V and J ends, which lost 3 bases and 7 bases, there was a span of 10 bases. CDR3 protein: CASSWGEGGELFF. In DNA form, the CDR3 reads TGTGCCAGCAGCTGGGGAGAGGGCGGGGAGCTGTTTTTT.

This chain connects TRBV7-2 to TRBJ2-2; TRBD2 aligns across 7 bases. Germline CDR1 and CDR2: SGHTA and FQGNSA. V lost 7 bases, J lost 5 bases, and 7 bases stayed unmatched. The CDR3 is made up of 14 amino acids. The CDR3 spells CASTLGTITGELFF. The CDR3 bases are TGTGCCAGCACCCTGGGGACTATTACCGGGGAGCTGTTTTTT.

The chain combines TRBV5-4 with TRBJ1-2, with no clear D. The CDR3 totals 12 residues. Trimming left V 0 bases short and J 6 bases short, with 6 bases between. Germline CDR1 reads SGHNT; CDR2 reads YYREEE (reference sequence). Here the CDR3 reads CASSLDGDGYTF. The CDR3 DNA reads as TGTGCCAGCAGCTTGGACGGAGATGGCTACACCTTC. Based on the CDR3 plus reference TRBV5-4 and TRBJ1-2, the full variable domain is ETGVTQSPTHLIKTRGQQVTLRCSSQSGHNTVSWYQQALGQGPQFIFQYYREEENGRGNFPPRFSGLQFPNYSSELNVNALELDDSALYLCASSLDGDGYTFGSGTRLTVV.

The chain employs TRBV9 and TRBJ1-6; D uncertain. In germline, CDR1 is SGDLS, CDR2 YYNGEE. There are 17 residues in the CDR3. Trimming stripped 1 base from V and 7 bases from J, with 18 bases between. Written as DNA, the CDR3 is TGTGCCAGCAGCGTATTGGGGAGTCCCGGGGTAAATTCACCCCTCCACTTT. It yields the protein CASSVLGSPGVNSPLHF.

The chain combines TRBV13 with TRBJ1-3; D ambiguous. Looked up from germline, CDR1 is PRHDT and CDR2 is FYEKMQ (reference sequence). There are 15 residues in the CDR3. The V gene lost 5 bases and the J gene lost 2 bases, with 13 bases spanning the gap. This chain's CDR3 is CASSPSPAAGNTIYF. CDR3 coding DNA: TGTGCCAGCAGCCCCTCCCCAGCGGCTGGAAACACCATATATTTT.

The J gene is TRBJ1-2, the V gene TRBV19; D gene ambiguous. The V and J ends lost 0 bases and 4 bases respectively, with 15 bases between them. Germline-derived CDR1 and CDR2 are LNHDA and SQIVND (reference sequence). The CDR3 contains 16 residues. CDR3 region: CASSIDLSRGSYGYTF. DNA for the CDR3: TGTGCCAGTAGTATAGATCTCTCCAGAGGAAGCTATGGCTACACCTTC.

V usage is TRBV5-1 and J usage is TRBJ2-1; D possibly corresponds to TRBD2 (5 bases). The V gene lost 5 bases and the J gene lost 5 bases, with 14 bases spanning the gap. The V gene's germline CDR1 is SGHRS and CDR2 YFSETQ. The CDR3 runs 14 residues. The DNA for the CDR3 is TGCGCCAGCAGTCTCAGCGGACCCCACAATGAGCAGTTCTTC. Its protein is CASSLSGPHNEQFF.

The chain combines TRBV20-1 with TRBJ2-5; D gene uncertain. This CDR3 has 10 residues. The germline V gene has CDR1 DFQATT and CDR2 SNEGSKA (reference sequence). The V and J ends lost 6 bases and 2 bases respectively, with 4 bases between them. CDR3 sequence reads: CSAQQETQYF. CDR3 coding DNA: TGCAGTGCGCAGCAAGAGACCCAGTACTTC.

The CDR3 DNA reads TGTGCCAGCAGCCTCACCGACAGCCCCAACACCGGGGAGCTGTTTTTT. It specifies CASSLTDSPNTGELFF. The chain is built from TRBV9 and TRBJ2-2, with D possibly TRBD1 on 5 matching bases. The length of the CDR3 is 16 residues. The V end was cut by 4 bases, the J end by 2 bases, with 15 bases between. Germline V CDR1 and CDR2: SGDLS, YYNGEE.

The chain carries TRBV14 and TRBJ2-1; the D gene is possibly TRBD2 (6 bases). The CDR3 sequence is 16 residues long. Germline CDR1 SGHDN, CDR2 FVKESK. V was shortened by 4 bases and J by 2 bases, with 15 bases between the two germline ends. This CDR3 is CASSRSGSYPYNEQFF. The CDR3 nucleotides are TGTGCCAGCAGCCGATCCGGGAGCTATCCCTACAATGAGCAGTTCTTC.

The chain is built from TRBV10-3 and TRBJ2-3; 11 bases line up with TRBD1. Germline V CDR1 and CDR2: ENHRY, SYGVKD. V was pared by 5 bases and J by 4 bases, with 5 bases of the junction left unmatched. CDR3 length: 15 residues. This CDR3 is CAISTGQGGADTQYF. The CDR3 DNA reads as TGTGCCATCAGTACGGGACAGGGGGGCGCAGATACGCAGTATTTT.

The chain employs TRBV12-5 and TRBJ1-5; the D gene is possibly TRBD1 (6 bases). The germline CDR1 and CDR2 sequences are LGHNT and FRNRAP. CDR3 length equals 14 residues. Trimming removed 3 bases from V and 3 bases from J, with 9 bases in between. Here the CDR3 reads CASGLGGANQPQHF. CDR3 DNA sequence: TGTGCTAGTGGTTTAGGGGGGGCCAATCAGCCCCAGCATTTT. Supplemented by reference TRBV12-5 and TRBJ1-5, the full variable domain reads DARVTQTPRHKVTEMGQEVTMRCQPILGHNTVFWYRQTMMQGLELLAYFRNRAPLDDSGMPKDRFSAEMPDATLATLKIQPSEPRDSAVYFCASGLGGANQPQHFGDGTRLSIL.